These T cell receptor beta chains were read from a single sample in a study of T-cell reconstitution after alpha-beta-depleted transplantation in children. TCRdb processed the PCR reads anew with MiXCR; each CDR3 protein has one entry. Among approximately 210,000 distinct CDR3 sequences listed, 13% to 15% were seen once. The sample was PBMCs from the stem cell graft donor, taken from the stem cell graft. The receptors originated from a human donor who donated a stem cell graft to a child with acute lymphoblastic leukemia. The conserved cysteine and the conserved F or W are not part of the CDR3 here.

j_call v_call cdr3_aa
TRBJ2-5 TRBV5-1 ASSSELVEGTQY
TRBJ1-1 TRBV6-1 ASSKRTGGSYTEAF
TRBJ1-1 TRBV10-3 AISGLQGSTEAF
TRBJ2-5 TRBV4-1 ASSQVGPPPHY
TRBJ1-2 TRBV7-9 ASSNRSNYGYT
TRBJ2-2 TRBV29-1 STMGGSGQGFTGELF
TRBJ1-4 TRBV7-2 ASSLDSAGEKLF
TRBJ1-1 TRBV20-1 SAEPGGAPNSEAF
TRBJ1-1 TRBV5-1 ASSLAPGGGNTEAF
TRBJ2-7 TRBV5-1 ASSIGGSLGYEQY
TRBJ2-1 TRBV7-8 ASSLEGLLRLGNNEQF
TRBJ2-1 TRBV20-1 SVGARSSYNEQF
TRBJ2-1 TRBV19 ASTTHSYNEQF
TRBJ2-3 TRBV20-1 SARGVSLTGLAGDVDTDTQY
TRBJ2-1 TRBV4-2 ASTRERLAGYNEQF
TRBJ2-3 TRBV20-1 SAPHGGGVTQY
TRBJ1-2 TRBV12-3/TRBV12-4 ASSPNRQGGGYGYT
TRBJ2-3 TRBV5-1 ASSLSQVADTQY
TRBJ2-7 TRBV12-3/TRBV12-4 ASSLADPRHPYEQY
TRBJ2-1 TRBV7-7 ASSPHPDRPHEQF
TRBJ2-1 TRBV12-3/TRBV12-4 ASSLTGGNGDNEQF
TRBJ2-1 TRBV12-3/TRBV12-4 ASSPGLAGRSLF
TRBJ2-7 TRBV24-1 ATSVSLTETYEQY
TRBJ2-3 TRBV10-3 AIKRESTDTQY
TRBJ2-7 TRBV6-5 ASSYGLRYEQY
TRBJ2-4 TRBV7-2 ASSPREGIQY
TRBJ1-3 TRBV7-6 ASSLARGRSGNTIY
TRBJ2-7 TRBV5-6 ASTPEGVPYEQY
TRBJ2-7 TRBV5-1 ASSLIANGYEQY
TRBJ2-6 TRBV5-6 ASNYLGEGRLSGANVLT
TRBJ2-3 TRBV20-1 SAPVGGRRDTQY
TRBJ2-5 TRBV9 ASSVGTSGQETQY